This T cell receptor beta chain was recovered during a study of blood T cell repertoires in COVID-19. Patients from Seattle were sampled longitudinally, starting during active infection. With 0 bases clipped from V and 2 bases from J, the junction kept 6 bases outside the gene matches. Germline V CDR1 and CDR2: LGHDT, YNNKEL (reference sequence). This CDR3 is built from 16 residues. The assay was immunoSEQ multiplex PCR, and TCRdb's table has in-frame clones only and misses some. The table shows 330,000 or so clones, with roughly 90% occurring only once. This TCR was sampled from a man aged 30 to 45 with COVID-19, enrolled during active disease. Sequenced sample: peripheral blood. The chain joins TRBV3-1 (or the pseudogene TRBV3-2) to TRBJ2-7, with 8 positions matching TRBD2. CDR3 sequence (DNA): TGTGCCAGCAGCCAAGATTTAGCGGGGAAAACCTACGAGCAGTACTTC. Its translation: CASSQDLAGKTYEQYF.